This T cell receptor beta chain was retrieved from a study of blood T cell repertoires in COVID-19. Cohort 3 recovery required two negative PCRs, clearance, or symptom resolution. V gave up 11 bases and J gave up 3 bases, with 14 bases separating them. Germline V CDR1 and CDR2: PRHDT, FYEKMQ (reference sequence). The CDR3 sequence is 12 residues long. The data were produced by immunoSEQ multiplex PCR, yet TCRdb's version contains in-frame clones alone and is incomplete. The data hold about 300,000 clones, with around nine tenths observed a single time. Input material: PBMCs or T cells enriched from blood (not recorded which). The genes are TRBV13 and TRBJ2-7, with D unresolved. This clonotype was obtained from a woman aged 40 to 49 who had recovered from COVID-19. For the CDR3, the DNA is TGTGCCGCGCCCCTCGAGCTCTACGAGCAGTACTTC. Its translation is CAAPLELYEQYF.